This TCR beta chain originates from a study of T cell responses to AZD1222 COVID-19 vaccine. A remark on this clone: Its antigen is unknown.

The data were produced by immunoSEQ multiplex PCR, yet TCRdb's version contains in-frame clones alone and is incomplete. This sample has around 60,000 clones; roughly 90% occur once, and the top ten carry 4.9%. Looked up from germline, CDR1 is SNHLY and CDR2 is FYNNEI. This CDR3 comprises 13 residues. The V end was cut by 5 bases, the J end by 4 bases, with 11 bases between. The study's findings and limits: Spike regions recognized by vaccine-associated CD4 TCRs spanned the protein, led by 160-218 and 743-854.

The genes are TRBV2 and TRBJ1-1; D perhaps matches TRBD1 (6 bases). Sequences were derived from peripheral blood, sampled on day 0 of AZD1222 vaccination. The sequence was collected from an adult in good health. CDR3 in amino acids: CASSPTGATEAFF. The CDR3 nucleotides are TGTGCCAGCAGTCCGACAGGAGCCACTGAAGCTTTCTTT.